What follows are 7 T cell receptor beta chains derived from one specimen sequenced in a study of cytomegalovirus exposure and HLA in healthy donors. Use of 60 Vbeta and 13 Jbeta primers characterized the PCR. Generated by immunoSEQ multiplex PCR, the TCRdb table keeps only in-frame clones and is missing some. Its clone listing holds some 130,000 clones. Sequencing was done on a sample of PBMCs. These TCRs come from a woman in her 40s in good health and CMV-seropositive.

The V and J genes are TRBV28 and TRBJ2-1; possibly TRBD1 for D (5 bases). The CDR3 length is 15 residues. Germline lookup yields CDR1 MDHEN and CDR2 SYDVKM. Trimming took 1 base from V and 5 from J, leaving 12 bases between them. CDR3 bases: TGTGCCAGCAGTTTATCCGCAGGGCCCAACAATGAGCAGTTCTTC. It is translated as CASSLSAGPNNEQFF.

The V and J genes are TRBV28 and TRBJ2-7, with TRBD2 matching over 12 bases. The CDR3 is 17 residues long. Germline V lookup: CDR1 MDHEN, CDR2 SYDVKM. V lost 6 bases and J lost 2; bases outside the gene matches: 11. In DNA, the CDR3 is TGTGCCAGCAGGTCTCTAGCGGGAGGGCAGGAGGCCTACGAGCAGTACTTC. The encoded protein is CASRSLAGGQEAYEQYF.

The chain recombines TRBV10-1 with TRBJ2-2; D is ambiguous. Germline V CDR1 and CDR2: WNHNN, SYGVQD (reference sequence). V dropped 5 bases and J dropped 0 bases, with 10 bases sitting between them. The CDR3 length is 15 residues. CDR3 amino acids: CASSLGRSNTGELFF. CDR3 sequence (DNA): TGCGCCAGCAGTCTGGGCAGGTCGAACACCGGGGAGCTGTTTTTT.

This sequence joins TRBV7-9 and TRBJ1-1; D not certain. In germline, CDR1 is SEHNR, CDR2 FQNEAQ (reference sequence). Between the trimmed V and J ends, which lost 3 bases and 1 base, there was a span of 12 bases. The CDR3 is 15 amino acids. For the CDR3, the DNA is TGTGCCAGCAGCTTTGGGAGTTGGGGGAACACTGAAGCTTTCTTT. It yields the protein CASSFGSWGNTEAFF.

V usage is TRBV18 and J usage is TRBJ1-5, with D possibly matching TRBD1 (6 bases). CDR3 length equals 14 residues. V lost 4 bases and J lost 7, with 14 bases in between. Germline V gene data show CDR1 as KGHSH and CDR2 as LQKENI. In nucleotides, the CDR3 is TGTGCCAGCTCACTGAACAGGGACGGGCAGCCCCAGCATTTT. The encoded protein is CASSLNRDGQPQHF.

The chain is built from TRBV18 and TRBJ2-6, with 9 bases aligning to TRBD1. This CDR3 region has 17 residues. Germline assignment: CDR1 KGHSH and CDR2 LQKENI. The V gene end was trimmed by 3 bases and the J gene end by 2 bases; junction bases not matched to a gene: 5. DNA of the CDR3: TGTGCCAGCTCACCGGGACAGGGATCAGCTGGGGCCAACGTCCTGACTTTC. It codes for CASSPGQGSAGANVLTF.

The chain combines TRBV6-1 with TRBJ1-2; D is ambiguous. Trimming shortened V by 4 bases and J by 2 bases, and 5 bases separated the two germline ends. CDR1 MNHNS and CDR2 SASEGT come from the germline V gene. There are 12 residues in the CDR3. The CDR3 bases are TGTGCCAGCAGTGGGCAGAACTATGGCTACACCTTC. Residues: CASSGQNYGYTF.